This T cell receptor (beta chain) is drawn from a study of identical twins. TCRdb re-analysed the 5' RACE reads in MiXCR, keeping a single row per CDR3 protein. The data hold 600,000 to 850,000 distinct CDR3 sequences, with around a sixth observed a single time. The CDR3 spans 12 residues. Trimming removed 5 bases from V and 8 bases from J; junction bases left unmatched: 6. CDR1 is SQVTM and CDR2 is ANQGSEA in the germline V gene. These sequences were also reported in another study, on T cells expressing NK-cell markers.

The V gene is TRBV29-1, the J gene TRBJ2-4, with 7 bases that match TRBD2. The origin of this receptor is a woman younger than 35 in good health. Specimen: PBMCs. CDR3 sequence: CSVQVRGDIQYF. For the CDR3, the DNA is TGCAGCGTTCAGGTTCGGGGGGACATTCAGTACTTC.